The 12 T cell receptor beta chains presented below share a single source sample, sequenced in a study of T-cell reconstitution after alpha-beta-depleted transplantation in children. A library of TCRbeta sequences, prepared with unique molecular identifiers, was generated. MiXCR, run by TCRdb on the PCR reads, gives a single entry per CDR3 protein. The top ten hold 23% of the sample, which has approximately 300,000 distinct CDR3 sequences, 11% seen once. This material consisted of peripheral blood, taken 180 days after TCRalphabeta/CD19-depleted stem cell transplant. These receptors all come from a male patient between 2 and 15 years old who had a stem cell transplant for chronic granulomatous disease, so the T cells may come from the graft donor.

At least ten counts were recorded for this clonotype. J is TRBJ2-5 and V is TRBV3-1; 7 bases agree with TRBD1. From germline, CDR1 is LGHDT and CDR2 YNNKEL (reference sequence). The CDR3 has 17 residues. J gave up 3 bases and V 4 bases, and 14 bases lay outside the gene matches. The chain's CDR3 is CASSPTGKTGLKETQYF. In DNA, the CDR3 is TGTGCCAGCAGCCCCACGGGCAAGACAGGGCTTAAAGAGACCCAGTACTTC.

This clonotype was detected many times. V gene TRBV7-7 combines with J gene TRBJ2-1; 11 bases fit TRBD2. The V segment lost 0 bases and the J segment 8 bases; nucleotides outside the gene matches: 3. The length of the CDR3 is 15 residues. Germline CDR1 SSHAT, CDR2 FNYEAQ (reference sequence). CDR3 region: CASSLAGTSGYEQFF. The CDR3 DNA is TGTGCCAGCAGCTTAGCCGGGACTAGCGGTTATGAGCAGTTCTTC.

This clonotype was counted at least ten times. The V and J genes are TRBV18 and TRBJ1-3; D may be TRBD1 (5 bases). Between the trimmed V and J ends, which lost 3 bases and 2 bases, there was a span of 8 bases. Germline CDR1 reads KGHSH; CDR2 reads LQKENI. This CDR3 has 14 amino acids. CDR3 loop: CASSPDSTGNTIYF. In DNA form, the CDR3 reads TGTGCCAGCTCACCTGACAGTACTGGAAACACCATATATTTT.

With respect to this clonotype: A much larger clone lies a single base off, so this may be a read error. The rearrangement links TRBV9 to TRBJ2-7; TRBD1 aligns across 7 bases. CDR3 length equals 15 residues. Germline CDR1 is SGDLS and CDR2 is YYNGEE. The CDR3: CASSQGTAQSYVQYF. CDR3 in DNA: TGTGCCAGCAGCCAAGGGACAGCCCAATCCTACGTGCAGTACTTC.

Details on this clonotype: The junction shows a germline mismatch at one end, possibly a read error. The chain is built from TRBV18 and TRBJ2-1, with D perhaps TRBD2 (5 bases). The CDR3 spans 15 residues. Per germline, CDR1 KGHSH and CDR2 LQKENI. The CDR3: CASSPRPGSNNEQFF. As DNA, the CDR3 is TGTGCCAGCTCTCCACGACCGGGAAGCAACAATGAGCAGTTCTTC.

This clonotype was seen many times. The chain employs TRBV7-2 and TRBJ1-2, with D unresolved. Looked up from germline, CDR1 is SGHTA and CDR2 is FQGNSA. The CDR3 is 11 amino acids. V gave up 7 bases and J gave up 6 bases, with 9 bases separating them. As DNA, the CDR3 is TGTGCCAGCAATTTAGTAAATGGCTACACCTTC. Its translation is CASNLVNGYTF.

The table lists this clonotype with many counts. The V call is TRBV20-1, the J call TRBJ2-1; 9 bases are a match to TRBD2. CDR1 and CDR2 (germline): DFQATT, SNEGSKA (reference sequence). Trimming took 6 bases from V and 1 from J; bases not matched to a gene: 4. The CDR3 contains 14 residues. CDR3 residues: CSAELAGSYNEQFF. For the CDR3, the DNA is TGCAGTGCCGAACTAGCGGGTTCCTACAATGAGCAGTTCTTC.

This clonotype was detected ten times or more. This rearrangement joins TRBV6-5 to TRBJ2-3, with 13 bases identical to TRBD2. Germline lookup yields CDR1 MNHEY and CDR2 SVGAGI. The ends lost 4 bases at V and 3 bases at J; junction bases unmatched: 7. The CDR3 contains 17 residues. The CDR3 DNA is TGTGCCAGCAGTTCGGGACTAGCGGGAAAAATTACAGATACGCAGTATTTT. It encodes CASSSGLAGKITDTQYF.

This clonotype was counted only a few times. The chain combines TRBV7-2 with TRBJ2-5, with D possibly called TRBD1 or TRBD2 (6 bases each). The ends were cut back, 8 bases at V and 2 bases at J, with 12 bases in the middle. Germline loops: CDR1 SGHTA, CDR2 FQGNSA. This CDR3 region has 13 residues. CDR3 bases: TGTGCCAGCCGTCGGAGGGGGCAAGAGACCCAGTACTTC. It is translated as CASRRRGQETQYF.

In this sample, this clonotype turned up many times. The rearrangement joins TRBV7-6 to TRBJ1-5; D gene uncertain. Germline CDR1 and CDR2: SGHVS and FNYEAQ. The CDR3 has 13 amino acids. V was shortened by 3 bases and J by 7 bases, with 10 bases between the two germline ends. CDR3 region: CASSLIPGQPQHF. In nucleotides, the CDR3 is TGTGCCAGCAGCTTGATCCCGGGGCAGCCCCAGCATTTT.

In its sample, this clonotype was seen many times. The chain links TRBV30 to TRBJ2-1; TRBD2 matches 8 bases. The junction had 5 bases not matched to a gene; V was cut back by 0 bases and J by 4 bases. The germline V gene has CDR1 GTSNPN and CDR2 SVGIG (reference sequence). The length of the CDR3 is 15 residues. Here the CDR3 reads CAWSVKRENYNEQFF. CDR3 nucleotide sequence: TGTGCCTGGAGTGTAAAGCGGGAGAATTACAATGAGCAGTTCTTC.

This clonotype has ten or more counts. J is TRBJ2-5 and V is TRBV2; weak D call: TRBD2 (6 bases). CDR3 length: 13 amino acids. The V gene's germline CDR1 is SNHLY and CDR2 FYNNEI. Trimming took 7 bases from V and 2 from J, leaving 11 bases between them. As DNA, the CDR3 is TGTGCCAGCAAATCGGGACTTCAAGAGACCCAGTACTTC. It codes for CASKSGLQETQYF.